The next 11 T cell receptor beta chains were all read from a single sample in a study of tumor-infiltrating lymphocytes in primary liver carcinoma. Researchers generated TCR beta cDNA from about 460 ng of total RNA, relying on a constant-region primer. A slightly modified ARM-PCR protocol with three nested multiplex PCR rounds produced these TCR beta libraries. With TRBV1-TRBV30 forward primers and a C-beta reverse primer, the first two PCR rounds were run for approximately 10 cycles each. TCRdb fed the multiplex PCR reads into MiXCR, producing one record per CDR3 protein. The table lists 180,000 or so distinct CDR3 sequences, 50% to 75% of them singletons. The source of the blood RNA was unsorted whole blood, and germline DNA was extracted as well. The sequencing input was peripheral blood. The receptors derive from a man aged 40-49 years with primary liver carcinoma and hepatitis B virus infection.

A remark on this clonotype: Sequence at one end of the junction differs from germline and may be a read error. The chain couples TRBV6-6 to TRBJ2-3, with 7 positions matching TRBD1. Germline V gene sequence: CDR1 MNHNY, CDR2 SVGAGI (reference sequence). CDR3 length equals 14 residues. In DNA, the CDR3 is TGTGCCAGTAGTTACGACAGGGCCACATATACGCAGTATTTT. As protein: CASSYDRATYTQYF.

This clonotype showed up just a few times. The chain carries TRBV14 and TRBJ2-3; no firm D call. The CDR3 covers 14 residues. Trimming pared 4 bases from V and 5 bases from J, leaving 13 bases between. Looked up from germline, CDR1 is SGHDN and CDR2 is FVKESK. CDR3 DNA sequence: TGTGCCAGCAGCCCTCAATTCTCCGGAGATACGCAGTATTTT. This gives the protein CASSPQFSGDTQYF.

The chain's CDR3 is CARTPGGVETQYF. The CDR3 nucleotides read TGTGCCAGGACCCCCGGGGGCGTCGAGACCCAGTACTTC. This chain links TRBV12-3 or TRBV12-4 with TRBJ2-5; tentatively, D is TRBD1 or TRBD2 (6 bases each). Trimming took 9 bases from V and 5 from J, leaving 16 bases between them. CDR3 length equals 13 residues.

This clonotype was detected only a few times. The chain couples TRBV5-1 to TRBJ2-3; D perhaps matches TRBD1 (6 bases). Germline-derived CDR1 and CDR2 are SGHRS and YFSETQ. With 0 bases removed from V and 5 bases from J, the gap between germline ends came to 13 bases. The CDR3 is made up of 15 amino acids. CDR3 bases: TGCGCCAGCAGCTTGGAGGGGGTATGGGAAGATACGCAGTATTTT. Translating it yields CASSLEGVWEDTQYF.

This sequence joins TRBV5-6 and TRBJ1-3; D ambiguous. The CDR3 totals 12 residues. V gave up 2 bases and J gave up 3 bases, with 3 bases separating them. Looked up from germline, CDR1 is SGHDT and CDR2 is YYEEEE. CDR3 loop: CASSLHGNTIYF. The CDR3 region has the DNA TGTGCCAGCAGCTTACATGGAAACACCATATATTTT.

The chain employs TRBV7-9 and TRBJ2-5, with D possibly matching TRBD1 (6 bases). In germline, CDR1 is SEHNR, CDR2 FQNEAQ (reference sequence). The V and J ends lost 5 bases and 0 bases respectively, with 13 bases between them. There are 15 residues in the CDR3. CDR3 residues: CASSPGGHHQETQYF. As DNA, the CDR3 is TGTGCCAGCAGCCCTGGGGGACATCACCAAGAGACCCAGTACTTC.

A word on this clonotype: One base away lies a much larger clone, so this may be a sequencing read error. V gene TRBV11-1 combines with J gene TRBJ2-5; no firm D call. V lost 2 bases to trimming and J lost 3 bases, with 10 bases between them. In germline, CDR1 is SGHAT, CDR2 FQDESV (reference sequence). The CDR3 runs to 14 residues. The CDR3: CASSLSRSKETQYF. The CDR3 DNA is TGTGCCAGCAGCTTAAGTCGGTCCAAAGAGACCCAGTACTTC. The whole variable domain, filled in from reference TRBV11-1 and TRBJ2-5, reads EAEVAQSPRYKITEKSQAVAFWCDPISGHATLYWYRQILGQGPELLVQFQDESVVDDSQLPKDRFSAERLKGVDSTLKIQPAELGDSAMYLCASSLSRSKETQYFGPGTRLLVL.

This clonotype occurred many times. The gene calls are TRBV6-1 and TRBJ2-3, with 11 bases aligning to TRBD2. The germline CDR1 and CDR2 sequences are MNHNS and SASEGT. The J segment lost 3 bases and the V segment lost 3 bases, leaving 5 bases of the junction unmatched. The CDR3 has 16 amino acids. The CDR3 bases are TGTGCCAGCAGTGATGTAGCGGGAGGGAGAACAGATACGCAGTATTTT. It yields the protein CASSDVAGGRTDTQYF.

This clonotype appeared a few times. The rearrangement uses TRBV10-3 and TRBJ2-7, with D possibly being TRBD1 (5 bases). Trimming left V 3 bases short and J 2 bases short, with 14 bases between. Germline V CDR1 and CDR2: ENHRY, SYGVKD. CDR3 length: 15 residues. The CDR3 reads CAISDNQGLTYEQYF. The DNA of the CDR3 is TGTGCCATCAGTGATAATCAGGGCCTTACCTACGAGCAGTACTTC.

About this clonotype: This may be a read error, as it is one base from a much larger clone. This rearrangement joins TRBV29-1 to TRBJ2-5; possibly TRBD2 for D (6 bases). From germline, CDR1 is SQVTM and CDR2 ANQGSEA. The CDR3 totals 13 residues. Trimming took off 2 bases at V and 5 bases at J, with 12 bases between the two ends. This CDR3 is CSVESSGGETQYF. The DNA of the CDR3 is TGCAGCGTTGAAAGTAGCGGTGGGGAGACCCAGTACTTC.

This clonotype was counted ten times or more. The J gene is TRBJ2-2, the V gene TRBV11-1, with D perhaps TRBD1 (6 bases). The CDR3 loop spans 16 amino acids. The V and J ends lost 2 bases and 0 bases respectively, with 10 bases between them. The germline V gene has CDR1 SGHAT and CDR2 FQDESV (reference sequence). The CDR3 spells CASSLKRQANTGELFF. Written as DNA, the CDR3 is TGTGCCAGCAGCTTAAAACGACAGGCGAACACCGGGGAGCTGTTTTTT.